This record looks at one T cell receptor (beta chain) sequence and its context. V lost 0 bases and J lost 3, with 8 bases in between. Germline V gene lookup returns CDR1 MNHEY and CDR2 SVGAGI. This CDR3 is built from 14 residues. The sample originates from a study of response to subunit inactivated influenza vaccine. TCRdb fed the RT-PCR reads into MiXCR, producing one record per CDR3 protein. This table holds some 570,000 distinct CDR3 sequences, about 11% found once. These data also formed part of another study, on T cells expressing NK-cell markers. Per that paper: Production of TCR beta cDNA relied on 5'RACE template switching with UMIs. Among eight sequenced donors, seven carried HCMV seropositivity while one was seronegative. Of the CD8+ T cell pool in about 6 donors, roughly 1.0-7.0% was accounted for by dominant NKG2C+ clonotypes. Where several donors were concerned, these clonotypes also led the CD3+CD56-NKG2C+ fraction. The study left the HCMV specificity of expanded NKG2C+ T cell clones unresolved.

This rearrangement joins TRBV6-5 to TRBJ2-5, with a weak D call TRBD1 (6 bases). The clonotype was recovered from a man aged 50 or older who received an inactivated influenza vaccine. The input for sequencing was PBMCs from blood, taken on the day of vaccination. CDR3 DNA: TGTGCCAGCAGTTACTCCTCAGGGGAAGAGACCCAGTACTTC. Its protein is CASSYSSGEETQYF.